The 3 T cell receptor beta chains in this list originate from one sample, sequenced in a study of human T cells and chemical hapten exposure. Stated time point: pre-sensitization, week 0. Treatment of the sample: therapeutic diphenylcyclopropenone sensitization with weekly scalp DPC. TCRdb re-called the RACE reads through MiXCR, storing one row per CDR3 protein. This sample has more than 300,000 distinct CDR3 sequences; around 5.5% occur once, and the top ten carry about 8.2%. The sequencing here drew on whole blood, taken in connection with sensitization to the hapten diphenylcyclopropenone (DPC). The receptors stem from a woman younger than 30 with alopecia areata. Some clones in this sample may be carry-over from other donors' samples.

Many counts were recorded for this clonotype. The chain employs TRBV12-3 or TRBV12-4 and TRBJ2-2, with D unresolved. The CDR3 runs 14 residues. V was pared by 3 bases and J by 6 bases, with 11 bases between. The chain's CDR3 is CASSFLDNSGELFF. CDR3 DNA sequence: TGTGCCAGCAGTTTCCTAGACAATTCCGGGGAGCTGTTTTTT.

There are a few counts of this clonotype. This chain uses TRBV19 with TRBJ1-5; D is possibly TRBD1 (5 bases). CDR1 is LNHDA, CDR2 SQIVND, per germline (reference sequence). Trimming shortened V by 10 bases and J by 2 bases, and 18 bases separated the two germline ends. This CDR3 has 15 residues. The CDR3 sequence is CATASQGGGNQPQHF. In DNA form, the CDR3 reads TGTGCCACCGCATCCCAGGGAGGGGGCAATCAGCCCCAGCATTTT.

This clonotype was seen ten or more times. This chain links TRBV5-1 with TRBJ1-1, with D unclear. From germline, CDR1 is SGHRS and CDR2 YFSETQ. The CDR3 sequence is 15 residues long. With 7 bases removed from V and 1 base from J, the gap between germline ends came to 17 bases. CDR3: CASRPVLQTNTEAFF. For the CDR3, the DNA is TGCGCCAGCCGGCCGGTTTTACAGACGAACACTGAAGCTTTCTTT.